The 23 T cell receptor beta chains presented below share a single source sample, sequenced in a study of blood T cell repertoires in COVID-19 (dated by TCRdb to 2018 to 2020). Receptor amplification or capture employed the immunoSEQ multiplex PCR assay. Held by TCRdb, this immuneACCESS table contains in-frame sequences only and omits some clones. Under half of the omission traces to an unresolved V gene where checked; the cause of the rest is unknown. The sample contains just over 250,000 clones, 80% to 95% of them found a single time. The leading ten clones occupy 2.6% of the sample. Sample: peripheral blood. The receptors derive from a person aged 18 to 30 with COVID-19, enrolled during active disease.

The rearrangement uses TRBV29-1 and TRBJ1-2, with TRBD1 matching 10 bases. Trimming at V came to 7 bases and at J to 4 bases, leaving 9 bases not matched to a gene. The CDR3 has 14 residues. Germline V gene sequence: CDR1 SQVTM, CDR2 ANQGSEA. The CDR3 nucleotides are TGCAGCGCCGGGACAGGGGCAAAGACCTATGGCTACACCTTC. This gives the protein CSAGTGAKTYGYTF.

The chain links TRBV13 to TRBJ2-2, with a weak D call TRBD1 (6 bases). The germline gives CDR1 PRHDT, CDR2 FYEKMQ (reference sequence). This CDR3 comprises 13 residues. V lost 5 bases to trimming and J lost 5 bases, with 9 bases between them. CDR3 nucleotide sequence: TGTGCCAGCAGCCCCCAGGGGACCGGGGAGCTGTTTTTT. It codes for CASSPQGTGELFF.

DNA of the CDR3: TGTGCCAGCAGTTTTCGGGCAGGGCATGGCTACACCTTC. Translated: CASSFRAGHGYTF. V usage is TRBV12-3 or TRBV12-4 and J usage is TRBJ1-2; D is possibly TRBD1 (5 bases). V gave up 3 bases and J gave up 6 bases, with 11 bases separating them. This CDR3 is 13 amino acids long.

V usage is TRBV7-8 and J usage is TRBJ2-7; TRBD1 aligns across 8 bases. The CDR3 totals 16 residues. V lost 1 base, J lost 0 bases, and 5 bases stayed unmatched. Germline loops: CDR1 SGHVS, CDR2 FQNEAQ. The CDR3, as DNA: TGTGCCAGCAGCTTAGATTTGGGACAGGACTCCTACGAGCAGTACTTC. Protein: CASSLDLGQDSYEQYF.

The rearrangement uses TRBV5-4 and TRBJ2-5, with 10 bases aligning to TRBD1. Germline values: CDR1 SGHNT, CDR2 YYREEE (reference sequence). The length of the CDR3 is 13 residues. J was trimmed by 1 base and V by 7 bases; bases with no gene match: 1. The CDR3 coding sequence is TGTGCCAGCGGACAGGGGGTCCAAGAGACCCAGTACTTC. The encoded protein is CASGQGVQETQYF.

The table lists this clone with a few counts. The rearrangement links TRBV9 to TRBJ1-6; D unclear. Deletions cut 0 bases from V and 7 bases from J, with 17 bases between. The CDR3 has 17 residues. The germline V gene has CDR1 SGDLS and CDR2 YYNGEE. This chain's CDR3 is CASSVEPQDTVNSPLHF. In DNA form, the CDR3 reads TGTGCCAGCAGCGTAGAGCCTCAGGATACCGTAAATTCACCCCTCCACTTT.

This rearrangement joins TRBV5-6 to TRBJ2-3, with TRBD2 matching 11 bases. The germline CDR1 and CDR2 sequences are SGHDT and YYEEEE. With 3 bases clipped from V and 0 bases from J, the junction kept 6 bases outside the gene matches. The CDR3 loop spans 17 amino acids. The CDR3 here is CASSSGTSGFSTDTQYF. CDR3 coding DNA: TGTGCCAGCAGCTCGGGGACTAGCGGCTTTAGCACAGATACGCAGTATTTT.

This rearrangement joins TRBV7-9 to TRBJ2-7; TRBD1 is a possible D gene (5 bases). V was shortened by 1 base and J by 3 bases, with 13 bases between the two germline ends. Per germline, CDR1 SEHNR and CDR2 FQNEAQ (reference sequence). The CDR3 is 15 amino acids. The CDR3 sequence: CASSLVGQAGYEQYF. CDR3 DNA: TGTGCCAGCAGCTTAGTGGGGCAGGCTGGCTACGAGCAGTACTTC.

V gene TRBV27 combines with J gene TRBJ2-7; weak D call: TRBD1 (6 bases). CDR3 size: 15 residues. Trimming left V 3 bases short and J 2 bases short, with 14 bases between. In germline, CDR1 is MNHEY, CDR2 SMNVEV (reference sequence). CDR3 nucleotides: TGTGCCAGCAGTTTCGCCACAGGGTTTACCTACGAGCAGTACTTC. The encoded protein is CASSFATGFTYEQYF.

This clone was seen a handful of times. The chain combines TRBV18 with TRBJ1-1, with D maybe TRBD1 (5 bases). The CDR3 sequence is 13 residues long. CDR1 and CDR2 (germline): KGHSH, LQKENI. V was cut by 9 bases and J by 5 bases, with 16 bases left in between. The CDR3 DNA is TGTGCCAGTCGACAGAATCCTGAGACTGAAGCTTTCTTT. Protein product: CASRQNPETEAFF.

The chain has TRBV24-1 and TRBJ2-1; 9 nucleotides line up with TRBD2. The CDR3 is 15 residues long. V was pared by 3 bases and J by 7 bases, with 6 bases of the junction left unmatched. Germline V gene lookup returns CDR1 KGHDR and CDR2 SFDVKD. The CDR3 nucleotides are TGTGCCACCAGTGATCAGTCTAGCGGGAAGAATGAGCAGTTCTTC. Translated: CATSDQSSGKNEQFF.

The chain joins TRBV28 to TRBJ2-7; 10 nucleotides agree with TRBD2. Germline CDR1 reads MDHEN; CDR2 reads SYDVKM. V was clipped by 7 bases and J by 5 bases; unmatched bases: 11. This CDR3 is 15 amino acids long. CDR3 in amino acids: CASTPWGTSDHEQYF. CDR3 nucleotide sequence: TGTGCCAGCACCCCATGGGGGACTAGCGACCACGAGCAGTACTTC.

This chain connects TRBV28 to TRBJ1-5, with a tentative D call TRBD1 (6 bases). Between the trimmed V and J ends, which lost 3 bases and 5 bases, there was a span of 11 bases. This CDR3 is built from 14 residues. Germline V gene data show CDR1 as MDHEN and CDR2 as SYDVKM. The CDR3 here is CASSFRAGDQPQHF. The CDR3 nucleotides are TGTGCCAGCAGTTTTAGGGCAGGGGATCAGCCCCAGCATTTT.

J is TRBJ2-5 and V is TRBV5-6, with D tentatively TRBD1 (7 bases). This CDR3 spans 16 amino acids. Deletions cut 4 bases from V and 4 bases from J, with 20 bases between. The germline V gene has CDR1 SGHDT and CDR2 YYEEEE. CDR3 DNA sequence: TGTGCCAGCAGCCCGCCTCAGGGGGGCTTTAGAGAGACCCAGTACTTC. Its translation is CASSPPQGGFRETQYF.

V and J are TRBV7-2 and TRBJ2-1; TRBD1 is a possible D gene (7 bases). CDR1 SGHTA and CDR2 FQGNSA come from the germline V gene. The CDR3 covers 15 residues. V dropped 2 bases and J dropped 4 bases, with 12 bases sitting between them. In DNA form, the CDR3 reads TGTGCCAGCAGCTTATCCAGGGGGGCTTACAATGAGCAGTTCTTC. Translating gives CASSLSRGAYNEQFF.

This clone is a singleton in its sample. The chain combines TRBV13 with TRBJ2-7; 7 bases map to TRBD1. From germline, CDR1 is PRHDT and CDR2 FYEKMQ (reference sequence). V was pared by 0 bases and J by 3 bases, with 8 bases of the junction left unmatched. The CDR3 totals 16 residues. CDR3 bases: TGTGCCAGCAGCTTAGGAGAGGACAGGCGCTACTACGAGCAGTACTTC. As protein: CASSLGEDRRYYEQYF.

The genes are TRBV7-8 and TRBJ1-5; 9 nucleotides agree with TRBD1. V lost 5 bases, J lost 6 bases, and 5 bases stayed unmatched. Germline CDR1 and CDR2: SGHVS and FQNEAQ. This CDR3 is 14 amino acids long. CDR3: CASSGDRVGQPQHF. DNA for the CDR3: TGTGCCAGCAGCGGGGACAGGGTGGGTCAGCCCCAGCATTTT.

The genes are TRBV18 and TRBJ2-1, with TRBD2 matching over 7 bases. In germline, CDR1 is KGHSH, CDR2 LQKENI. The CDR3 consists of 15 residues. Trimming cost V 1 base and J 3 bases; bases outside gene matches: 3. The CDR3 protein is CASSPQRTSYNEQFF. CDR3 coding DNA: TGTGCCAGCTCACCACAAAGGACTAGCTACAATGAGCAGTTCTTC.

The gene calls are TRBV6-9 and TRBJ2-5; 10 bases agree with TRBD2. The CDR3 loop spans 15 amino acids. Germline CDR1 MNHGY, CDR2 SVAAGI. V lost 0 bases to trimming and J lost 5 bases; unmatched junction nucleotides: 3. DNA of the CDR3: TGTGCCAGCAGTTATTCAGCGGGAGGGAAGGAGACCCAGTACTTC. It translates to CASSYSAGGKETQYF.

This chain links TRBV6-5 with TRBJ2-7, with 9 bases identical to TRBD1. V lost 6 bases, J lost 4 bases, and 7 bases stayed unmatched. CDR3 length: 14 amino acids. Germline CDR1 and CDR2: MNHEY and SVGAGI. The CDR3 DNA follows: TGTGCCAGCAGCGTACAGGGGGCCGCATACGAGCAGTACTTC. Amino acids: CASSVQGAAYEQYF.

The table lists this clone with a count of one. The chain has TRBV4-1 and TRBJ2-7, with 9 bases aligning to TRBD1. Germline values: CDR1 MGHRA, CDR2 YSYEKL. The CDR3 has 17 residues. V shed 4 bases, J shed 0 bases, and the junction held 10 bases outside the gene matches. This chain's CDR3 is CASSLTTGGGTSYEQYF. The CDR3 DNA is TGCGCCAGCAGCCTAACGACAGGGGGTGGAACCTCCTACGAGCAGTACTTC.

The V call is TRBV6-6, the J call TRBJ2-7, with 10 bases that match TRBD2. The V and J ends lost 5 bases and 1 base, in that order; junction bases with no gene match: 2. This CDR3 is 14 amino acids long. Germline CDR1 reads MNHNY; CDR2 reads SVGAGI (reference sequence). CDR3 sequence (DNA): TGTGCCAGCAGTCAACTAGCGGGGTCCTACGAGCAGTACTTC. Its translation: CASSQLAGSYEQYF.

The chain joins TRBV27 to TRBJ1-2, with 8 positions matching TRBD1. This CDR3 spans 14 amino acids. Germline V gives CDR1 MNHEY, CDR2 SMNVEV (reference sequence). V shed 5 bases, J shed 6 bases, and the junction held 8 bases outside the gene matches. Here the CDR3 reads CASSTQGAPDGYTF. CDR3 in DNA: TGTGCCAGCAGTACCCAGGGGGCGCCGGATGGCTACACCTTC.